The present T cell receptor beta chain was sequenced within a study of shared clonotypes between healthy human individuals. Study-level points and caveats: Sequencing depth was expected to affect clonotype sharing among donors. Rarefaction curves obtained for sorted subsets showed sequencing incomplete despite large depth.

How the authors handled the data: Junction-only immunoSEQ sequences carried no quality scores, so filtering differed. Assay used: immunoSEQ multiplex PCR; TCRdb lists only in-frame clones, some missing. The V and J calls and clone size were taken over from that table, and D and trimming were inferred from the DNA. The table lists around 2,100,000 clones, less than 95% of them singletons. The naive CD8 subset, CD45RO-negative cells positively selected for CCR7, excluded terminally differentiated effector memory CD45RA+ cells. The CDR3 has 13 residues. V lost 0 bases and J 6 bases, leaving 10 bases between the germline ends. Looked up from germline, CDR1 is SGDLS and CDR2 is YYNGEE. As for this clone: Its specificity is unknown.

Specimen: naive CD8+ T cells sorted from blood. The TCR originated in a man younger than 30 in good health. The V and J genes are TRBV9 and TRBJ2-7; D may be TRBD2 (5 bases). The CDR3 is CASSVGTHGEQYF. The CDR3 DNA sequence: TGTGCCAGCAGCGTAGGGACTCACGGCGAGCAGTACTTC.